This entry features one T cell receptor (beta chain) sequence. Its specificity is unknown. Library construction for TCR beta used iRepertoire HTBI primers and Arm-PCR of CDR3 regions. TCRdb re-called the multiplex PCR reads with MiXCR, one entry per CDR3 protein. In the table there are roughly 490,000 distinct CDR3 sequences, approximately 23% of which are singletons. Time point given: persistent/refractory GD, antithyroid drugs over 5 years with positive TRAb. Isolated PBMC RNA provided the starting material for the TCR library. The record originates from a study of regulatory T cells in long-lasting Graves disease. Whole-study findings and limits: Sample size was small, which may have lowered accuracy. Compared with new cases, persistent Graves' patients showed reduced TCR diversity.

The CDR3 consists of 15 residues. Germline lookup yields CDR1 SNHLY and CDR2 FYNNEI. The ends were cut back, 5 bases at V and 2 bases at J, with 13 bases in the middle. The chain recombines TRBV2 with TRBJ2-1, with TRBD1 as a possible D gene (6 bases). Material: peripheral blood mononuclear cells (PBMCs), obtained when the disease was refractory, from a patient treated with antithyroid drugs. The receptor's source is a female donor with Graves disease. CDR3: CASSQQGFTYNEQFF. The CDR3 DNA reads as TGTGCCAGCAGTCAACAGGGATTCACCTACAATGAGCAGTTCTTC.